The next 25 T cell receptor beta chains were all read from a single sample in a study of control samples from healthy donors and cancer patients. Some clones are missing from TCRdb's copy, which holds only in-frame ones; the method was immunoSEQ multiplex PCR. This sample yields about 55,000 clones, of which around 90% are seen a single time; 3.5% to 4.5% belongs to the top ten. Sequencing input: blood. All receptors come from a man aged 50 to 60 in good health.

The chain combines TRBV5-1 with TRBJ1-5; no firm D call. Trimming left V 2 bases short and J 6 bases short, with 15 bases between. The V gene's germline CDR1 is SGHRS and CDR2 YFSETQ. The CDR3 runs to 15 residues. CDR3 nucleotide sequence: TGCGCCAGCAGCTTTGAGGGTATGGCGAGTCAGCCCCAGCATTTT. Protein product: CASSFEGMASQPQHF. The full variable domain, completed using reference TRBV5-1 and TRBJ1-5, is KAGVTQTPRYLIKTRGQQVTLSCSPISGHRSVSWYQQTPGQGLQFLFEYFSETQRNKGNFPGRFSGRQFSNSRSEMNVSTLELGDSALYLCASSFEGMASQPQHFGDGTRLSIL.

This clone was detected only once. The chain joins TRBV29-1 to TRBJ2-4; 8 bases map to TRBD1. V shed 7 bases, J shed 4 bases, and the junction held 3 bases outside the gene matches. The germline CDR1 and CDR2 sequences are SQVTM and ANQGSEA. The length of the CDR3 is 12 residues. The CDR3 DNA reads TGCAGCGCTCGGACAGGGAAAAACATTCAGTACTTC. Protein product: CSARTGKNIQYF.

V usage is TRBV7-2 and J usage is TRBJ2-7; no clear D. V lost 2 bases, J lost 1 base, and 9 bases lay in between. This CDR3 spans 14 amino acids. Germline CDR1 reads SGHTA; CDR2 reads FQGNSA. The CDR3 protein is CASSLISISYEQYF. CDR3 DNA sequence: TGTGCCAGCAGCTTAATCAGCATTTCCTACGAGCAGTACTTC. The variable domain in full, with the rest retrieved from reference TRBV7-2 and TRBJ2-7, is GAGVSQSPSNKVTEKGKDVELRCDPISGHTALYWYRQSLGQGLEFLIYFQGNSAPDKSGLPSDRFSAERTGGSVSTLTIQRTQQEDSAVYLCASSLISISYEQYFGPGTRLTVT.

The DNA for the CDR3 is TGTGCCACCAGGCACACAGATACGCAGTATTTT. Its translation is CATRHTDTQYF. The chain links TRBV24-1 to TRBJ2-3; no clear D. Between the trimmed V and J ends, which lost 7 bases and 2 bases, there was a span of 3 bases. CDR3 size: 11 residues. Germline values: CDR1 KGHDR, CDR2 SFDVKD.

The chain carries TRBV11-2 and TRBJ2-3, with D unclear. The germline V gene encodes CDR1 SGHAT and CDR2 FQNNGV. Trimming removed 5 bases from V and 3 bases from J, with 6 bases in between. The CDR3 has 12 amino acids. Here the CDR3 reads CASSPTTDTQYF. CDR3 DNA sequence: TGTGCCAGCAGCCCGACAACAGATACGCAGTATTTT.

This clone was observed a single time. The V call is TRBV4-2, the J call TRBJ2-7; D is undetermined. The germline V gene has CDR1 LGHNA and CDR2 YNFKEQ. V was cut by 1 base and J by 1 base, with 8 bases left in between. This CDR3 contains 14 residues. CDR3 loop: CASSQVGRSYEQYF. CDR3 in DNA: TGTGCCAGCAGCCAAGTTGGCAGATCCTACGAGCAGTACTTC.

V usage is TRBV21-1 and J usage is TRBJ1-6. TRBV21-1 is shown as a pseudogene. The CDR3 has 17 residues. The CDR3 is CASRCGRFGSYNSPLHF. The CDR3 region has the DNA TGTGCCAGCCGATGCGGACGGTTCGGGTCCTATAATTCACCCCTCCACTTT.

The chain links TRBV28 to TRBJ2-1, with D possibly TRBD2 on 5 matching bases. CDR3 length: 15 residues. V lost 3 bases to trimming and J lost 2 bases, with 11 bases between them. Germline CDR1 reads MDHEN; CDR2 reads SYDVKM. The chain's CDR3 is CASSFEGFAYNEQFF. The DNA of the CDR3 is TGTGCCAGCAGTTTTGAGGGTTTCGCCTACAATGAGCAGTTCTTC.

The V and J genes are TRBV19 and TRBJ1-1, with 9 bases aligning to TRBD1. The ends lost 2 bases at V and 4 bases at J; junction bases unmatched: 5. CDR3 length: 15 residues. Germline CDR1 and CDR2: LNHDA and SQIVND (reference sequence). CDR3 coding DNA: TGTGCCAGTAGTATACTTGGACAGGGGTCCACTGAAGCTTTCTTT. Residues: CASSILGQGSTEAFF.

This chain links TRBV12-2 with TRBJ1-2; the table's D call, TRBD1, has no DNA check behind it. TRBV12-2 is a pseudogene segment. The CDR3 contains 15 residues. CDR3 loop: CASRQPDRVKSGYTF. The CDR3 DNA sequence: TGTGCAAGTCGCCAACCCGACAGGGTGAAGTCTGGCTACACCTTC.

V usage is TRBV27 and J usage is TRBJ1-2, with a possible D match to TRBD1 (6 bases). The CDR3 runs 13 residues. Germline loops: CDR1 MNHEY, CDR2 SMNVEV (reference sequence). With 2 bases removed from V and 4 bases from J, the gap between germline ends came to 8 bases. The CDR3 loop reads CASSLGGSYGYTF. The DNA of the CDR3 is TGTGCCAGCAGTTTAGGGGGCTCCTATGGCTACACCTTC.

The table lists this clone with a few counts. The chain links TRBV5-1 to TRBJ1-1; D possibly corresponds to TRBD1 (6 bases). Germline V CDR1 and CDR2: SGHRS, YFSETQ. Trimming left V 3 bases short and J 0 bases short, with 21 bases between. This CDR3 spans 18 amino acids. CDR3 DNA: TGCGCCAGCAGCTCACCGGGACATGACCTCCACATGAACACTGAAGCTTTCTTT. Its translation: CASSSPGHDLHMNTEAFF.

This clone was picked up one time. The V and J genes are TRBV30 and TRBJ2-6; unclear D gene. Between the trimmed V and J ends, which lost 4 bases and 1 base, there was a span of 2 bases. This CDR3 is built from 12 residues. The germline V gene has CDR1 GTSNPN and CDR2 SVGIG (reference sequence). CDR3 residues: CAWTSGANVLTF. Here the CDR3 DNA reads TGTGCCTGGACGTCTGGGGCCAACGTCCTGACTTTC.

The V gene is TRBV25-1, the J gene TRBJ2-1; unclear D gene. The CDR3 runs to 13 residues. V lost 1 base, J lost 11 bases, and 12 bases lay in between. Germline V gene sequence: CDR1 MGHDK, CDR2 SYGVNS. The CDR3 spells CASSESGSRKQFF. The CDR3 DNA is TGTGCCAGCAGTGAATCTGGGTCCCGGAAGCAGTTCTTC.

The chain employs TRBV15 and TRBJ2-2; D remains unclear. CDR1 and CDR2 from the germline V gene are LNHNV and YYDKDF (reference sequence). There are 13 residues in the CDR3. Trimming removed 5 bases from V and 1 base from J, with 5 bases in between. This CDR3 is CATSWGNTGELFF. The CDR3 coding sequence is TGTGCCACCAGCTGGGGGAACACCGGGGAGCTGTTTTTT.

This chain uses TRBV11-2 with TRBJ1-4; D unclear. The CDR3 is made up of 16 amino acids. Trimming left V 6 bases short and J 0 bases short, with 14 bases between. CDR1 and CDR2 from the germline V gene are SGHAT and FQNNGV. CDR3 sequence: CASSRGSHATNEKLFF. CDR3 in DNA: TGTGCCAGCAGTCGGGGATCCCATGCAACTAATGAAAAACTGTTTTTT.

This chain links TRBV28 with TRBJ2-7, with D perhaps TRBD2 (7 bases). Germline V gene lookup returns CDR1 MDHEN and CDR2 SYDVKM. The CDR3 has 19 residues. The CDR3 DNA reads TGTCCCACTAGTTTGGGGCGGGGGCGTGGGGCGGGCCGTTGGTACGAGCAGTACTTC. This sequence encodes CPTSLGRGRGAGRWYEQYF. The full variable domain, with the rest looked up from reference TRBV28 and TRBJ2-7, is DVKVTQSSRYLVKRTGEKVFLECVQDMDHENMFWYRQDPGLGLRLIYFSYDVKMKEKGDIPEGYSVSREKKERFSLILESASTNQTSMYLCPTSLGRGRGAGRWYEQYFGPGTRLTVT.

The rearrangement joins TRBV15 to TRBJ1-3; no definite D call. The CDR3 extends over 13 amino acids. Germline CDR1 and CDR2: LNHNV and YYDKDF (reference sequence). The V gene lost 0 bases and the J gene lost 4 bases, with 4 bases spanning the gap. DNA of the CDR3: TGTGCCACCAGCAGAGATACGGGAAACACCATATATTTT. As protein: CATSRDTGNTIYF.

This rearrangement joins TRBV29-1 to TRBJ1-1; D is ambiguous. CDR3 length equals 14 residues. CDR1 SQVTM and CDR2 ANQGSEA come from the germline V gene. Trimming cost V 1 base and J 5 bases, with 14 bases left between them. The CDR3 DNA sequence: TGCAGCGTTGAAGGGCCTTCGGGAGGAACTGAAGCTTTCTTT. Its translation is CSVEGPSGGTEAFF.

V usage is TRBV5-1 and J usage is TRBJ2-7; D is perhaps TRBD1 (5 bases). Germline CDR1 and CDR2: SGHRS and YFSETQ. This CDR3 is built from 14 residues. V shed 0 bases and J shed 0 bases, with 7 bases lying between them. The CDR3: CASSLGQTSYEQYF. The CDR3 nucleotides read TGCGCCAGCAGCTTGGGACAGACCTCCTACGAGCAGTACTTC.

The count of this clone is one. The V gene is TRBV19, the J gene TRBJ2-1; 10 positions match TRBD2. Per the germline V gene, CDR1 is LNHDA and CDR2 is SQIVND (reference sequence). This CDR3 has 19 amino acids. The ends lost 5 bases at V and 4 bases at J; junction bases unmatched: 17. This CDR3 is CASSAHVGSSGSRYNEQFF. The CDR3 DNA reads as TGTGCCAGTAGTGCTCATGTGGGGTCTAGCGGGAGTAGGTACAATGAGCAGTTCTTC.

CDR3 sequence reads: CASSVDRGGSYNEQFF. CDR3 DNA: TGTGCCAGCAGCGTAGACCGCGGGGGGTCCTACAATGAGCAGTTCTTC. The gene calls are TRBV9 and TRBJ2-1, with 8 nucleotides matching TRBD2. V was clipped by 0 bases and J by 1 base; unmatched bases: 3. The CDR3 sequence is 16 residues long. CDR1 and CDR2 (germline): SGDLS, YYNGEE.

CDR3 sequence: CASSLGSRGLSYEQYF. The DNA for the CDR3 is TGTGCCAGCAGCTTAGGGTCCAGGGGACTGTCCTACGAGCAGTACTTC. The chain couples TRBV11-2 to TRBJ2-7; tentatively, D is TRBD1 or TRBD2 (6 bases each). Germline-derived CDR1 and CDR2 are SGHAT and FQNNGV. The CDR3 covers 16 residues. Trimming shortened V by 1 base and J by 1 base, and 14 bases separated the two germline ends.

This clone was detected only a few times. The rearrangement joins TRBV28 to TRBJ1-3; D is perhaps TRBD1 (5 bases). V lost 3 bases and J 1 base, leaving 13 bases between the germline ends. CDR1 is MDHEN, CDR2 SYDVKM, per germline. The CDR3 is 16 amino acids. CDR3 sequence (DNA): TGTGCCAGCAGTTTGGTAACAGGAGGTTCTGGAAACACCATATATTTT. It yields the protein CASSLVTGGSGNTIYF.

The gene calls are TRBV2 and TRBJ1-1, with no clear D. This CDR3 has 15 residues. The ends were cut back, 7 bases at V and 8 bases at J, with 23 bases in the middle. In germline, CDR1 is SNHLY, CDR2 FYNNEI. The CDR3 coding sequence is TGTGCCAGCACCGACCCAAGGTTCCCCTCGGGGGAAGCTTTCTTT. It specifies CASTDPRFPSGEAFF.